This T cell receptor beta chain was documented in a study of shared clonotypes between healthy human individuals (TCRdb year 2020). About the investigation overall: Three men and a couple of women, aged 18 to 49 years, made up the cohort. To estimate repertoire size and how much clonotypes are shared between individuals, the study performed deep sequencing of blood TCR repertoires from five healthy adults. Per donor, three plates each were used for CD4 naive and CD4 memory, two for CD8 naive, and one for CD8 memory. Leukapheresis yielded between about 0.94 and 8.9 billion PBMCs per donor. To increase sequencing depth and limit assay-specific biases, different laboratories used diverse techniques to prepare libraries and sequence TCR repertoires. Beyond this particular receptor, the publication reports: Across four donors, 5% to 6% of naive CD4, approximately 3.6% of naive CD8, 2% to 2.5% of memory CD4, and about 0.44% of memory CD8 clonotypes were shared. Clonotypes shared by all four sorted-subset donors showed higher generation probabilities than non-shared clonotypes. Pairwise subsampling indicated that sequencing depth was expected to affect the degree of clonotype sharing among donors. Even with the large sequencing depth, rarefaction of the sorted-subset datasets indicated that sequencing was incomplete. The small number of donors limited the genetic and exposure-history diversity represented. Sampling was restricted to blood, and TCR repertoires in tissue are likely to differ from TCR repertoires in blood. Estimated clonotype richness was generally larger for naive than for memory subsets.

For the CD8 naive samples, CD45RO-negative cells were positively selected for CCR7, yielding a CD45RA+CCR7+ population from which TemRA cells were excluded. Donors were healthy HIV-negative adults with no recently reported acute infections or vaccinations. All donors were Caucasian adults living in Nashville, Tennessee, USA. Blood was obtained by leukapheresis, after which PBMCs were separated by Ficoll-Histopaque density gradient centrifugation and cryopreserved in liquid nitrogen vapor phase. Purity and quantity of every magnetically sorted T cell population were checked by analytical flow cytometry. From each sorted fraction, genomic DNA was isolated and quantified by UV absorbance on a Nanodrop 2000c. TCR CDR3 regions were amplified from genomic DNA by multiplex PCR using the deep immunoSEQ assay. Genomic DNA extracted from each cell subset was distributed evenly over all wells of several immunoSEQ 96-well plates, and each plate served as one replicate. For sorted subsets, 150 to 200 ng genomic DNA, equal to tens of thousands of T cell genomes, was loaded into each replicate PCR. Purified libraries were quantified with a Qubit 3.0 fluorometer, sized on a Bioanalyzer 2100, and re-quantified with the KAPA Library Quantification kit. A separate single-read 150-cycle Illumina NextSeq 550 flow cell was used to sequence each immunoSEQ 96-well plate. As for the authors' bioinformatics: Because the immunoSEQ output included only junctional sequences and no quality scores, the filtering could not be the same as the filtering used for full-length reads. Sequences were annotated with PyIR, a Python wrapper for IgBLAST v1.9, and V/J genes and CDR3 were assigned using IMGT germline references. Reads were filtered out if the reads had weak V/J assignments (E-value above 1e-6), no CDR3, stop codons, out-of-frame junctions, or ambiguous translated residues. A V3J clonotype was defined by an identical inferred V gene, J gene, and CDR3 amino acid sequence. The percentage overlap between two repertoires was calculated by dividing the number of shared unique clonotypes by the size of the smaller repertoire. Three approaches were used to assess repertoire richness: RTK rarefaction, the Chao1 estimator, and Recon v2.1 estimates of unobserved clonotypes. For all TCRbeta clonotypes obtained by the gDNA method from a few donors, generation probabilities were computed with OLGA. TCRdb mirrors the immuneACCESS table, restricted to in-frame sequences. Some clones are absent from its copies; in checked studies, under half trace to an unresolved V gene, and the reason for the others is unknown. V and J calls and clone size are as listed in that table; D and trimming were resolved from the DNA. This sample is represented by around 1,900,000 clones; 90% to 95% of them were singletons. The ten largest account for around 1.8% of the sample.

At the junction V is shortened by 2 bases and J by 4 bases, with 17 bases in between. Taken from cysteine to phenylalanine, the CDR3 has 16 residues. CDR3 DNA only is kept here, 48 bases in frame from base 1. Via the germline V gene, CDR1 is MNHEY and CDR2 SVGAGI. A note on this clone: The antigen it binds to is not known. It has no much larger one-base neighbor in the sample; base qualities were not kept.

The rearranged segments are TRBV6-5 and TRBJ1-1; the D gene is perhaps TRBD1, from 5 matching bases. Sample: naive CD8+ T cells from PBMCs. The sample's cell subset or site label, decoded: CD45RA+CCR7+. This receptor was taken from a man aged 18 to 35 in good health. Some clones in this sample may be carry-over from other donors' samples. In nucleotide form, the sequence is TGTGCCAGCAGTTACCTCACGGGTGGGGCGGGCACTGAAGCTTTCTTT. Its coded protein is CASSYLTGGAGTEAFF.